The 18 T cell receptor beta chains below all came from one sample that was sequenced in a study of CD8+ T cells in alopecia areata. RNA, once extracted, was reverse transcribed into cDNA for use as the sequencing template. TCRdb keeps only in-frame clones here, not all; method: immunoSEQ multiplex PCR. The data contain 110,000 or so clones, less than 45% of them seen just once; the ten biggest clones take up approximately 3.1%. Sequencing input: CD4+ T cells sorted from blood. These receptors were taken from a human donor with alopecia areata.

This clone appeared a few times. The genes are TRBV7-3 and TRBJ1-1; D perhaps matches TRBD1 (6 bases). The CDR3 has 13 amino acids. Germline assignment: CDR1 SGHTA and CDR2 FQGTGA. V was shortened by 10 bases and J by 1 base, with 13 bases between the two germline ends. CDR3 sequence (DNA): TGTGCCACCCAGACAGGCCCGAACACTGAAGCTTTCTTT. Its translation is CATQTGPNTEAFF.

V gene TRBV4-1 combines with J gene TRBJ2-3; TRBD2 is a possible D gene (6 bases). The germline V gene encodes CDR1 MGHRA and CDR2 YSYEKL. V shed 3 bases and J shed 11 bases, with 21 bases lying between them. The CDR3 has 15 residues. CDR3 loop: CASSQGDSMVREQYF. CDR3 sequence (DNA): TGCGCCAGCAGCCAGGGGGACTCCATGGTGAGAGAGCAGTATTTT.

The CDR3 loop reads CASSPGGPNEQFF. The CDR3 nucleotides read TGTGCCAGCTCCCCCGGGGGGCCTAATGAGCAGTTCTTC. The V and J genes are TRBV18 and TRBJ2-1, with a possible D match to TRBD2 (7 bases). V was cut by 6 bases and J by 7 bases, with 13 bases left in between. The CDR3 length is 13 residues. Germline assignment: CDR1 KGHSH and CDR2 LQKENI.

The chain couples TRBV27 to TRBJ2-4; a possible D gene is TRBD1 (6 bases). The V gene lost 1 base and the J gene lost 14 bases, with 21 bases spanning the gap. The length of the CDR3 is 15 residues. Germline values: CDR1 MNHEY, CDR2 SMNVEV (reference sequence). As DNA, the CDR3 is TGTGCCAGCAGTTTATGGGCAGGGGAGCGGTTCAGGGAGTACTTC. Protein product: CASSLWAGERFREYF.

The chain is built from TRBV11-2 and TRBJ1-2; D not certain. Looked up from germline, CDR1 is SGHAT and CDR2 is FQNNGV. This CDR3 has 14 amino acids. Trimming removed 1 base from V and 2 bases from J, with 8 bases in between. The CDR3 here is CASSLGGPNYGYTF. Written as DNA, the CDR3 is TGTGCCAGCAGCTTAGGAGGGCCCAACTATGGCTACACCTTC.

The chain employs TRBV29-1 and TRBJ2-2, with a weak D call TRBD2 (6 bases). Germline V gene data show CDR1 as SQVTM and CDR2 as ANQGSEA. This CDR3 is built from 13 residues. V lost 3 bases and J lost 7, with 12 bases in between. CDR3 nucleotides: TGCAGCGTTGAGACGAGGGGAGGCGGGGAGCTGTTTTTT. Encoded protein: CSVETRGGGELFF.

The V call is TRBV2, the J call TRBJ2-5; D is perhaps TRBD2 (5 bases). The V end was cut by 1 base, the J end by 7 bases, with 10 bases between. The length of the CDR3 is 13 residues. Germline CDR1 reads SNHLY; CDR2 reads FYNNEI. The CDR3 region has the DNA TGTGCCAGCAGTGAAGACCATGCGGGGACCCAGTACTTC. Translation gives CASSEDHAGTQYF.

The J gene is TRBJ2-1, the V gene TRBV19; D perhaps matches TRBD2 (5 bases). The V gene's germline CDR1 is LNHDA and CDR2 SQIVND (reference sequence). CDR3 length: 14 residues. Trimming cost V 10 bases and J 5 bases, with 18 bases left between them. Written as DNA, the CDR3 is TGTGCCATCCTTCCCCCGGGAACCAACAATGAGCAGTTCTTC. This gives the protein CAILPPGTNNEQFF.

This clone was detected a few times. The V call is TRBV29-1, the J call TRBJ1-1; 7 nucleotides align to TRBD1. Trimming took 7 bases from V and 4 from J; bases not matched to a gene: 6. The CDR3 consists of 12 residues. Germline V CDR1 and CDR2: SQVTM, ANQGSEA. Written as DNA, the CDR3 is TGCAGCGGGGGAAACAGGGGCACTGAAGCTTTCTTT. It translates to CSGGNRGTEAFF.

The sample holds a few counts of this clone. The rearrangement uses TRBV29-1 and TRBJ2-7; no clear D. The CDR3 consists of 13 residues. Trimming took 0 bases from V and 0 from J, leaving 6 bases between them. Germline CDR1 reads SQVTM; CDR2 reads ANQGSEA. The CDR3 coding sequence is TGCAGCGTTGAAGAAATCAGCTCCTACGAGCAGTACTTC. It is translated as CSVEEISSYEQYF.

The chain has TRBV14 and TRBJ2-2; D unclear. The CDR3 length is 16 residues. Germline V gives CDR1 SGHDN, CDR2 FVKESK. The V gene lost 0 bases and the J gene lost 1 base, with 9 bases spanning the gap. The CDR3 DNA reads TGTGCCAGCAGCCAAGACACTTGGAAGAACACCGGGGAGCTGTTTTTT. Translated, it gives CASSQDTWKNTGELFF.

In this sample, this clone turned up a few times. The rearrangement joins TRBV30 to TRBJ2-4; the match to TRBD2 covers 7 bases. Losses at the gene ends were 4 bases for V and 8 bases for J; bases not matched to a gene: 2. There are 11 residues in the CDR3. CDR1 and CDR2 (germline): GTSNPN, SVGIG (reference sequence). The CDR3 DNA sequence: TGTGCCTGGACTGGACTAGACATTCAGTACTTC. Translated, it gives CAWTGLDIQYF.

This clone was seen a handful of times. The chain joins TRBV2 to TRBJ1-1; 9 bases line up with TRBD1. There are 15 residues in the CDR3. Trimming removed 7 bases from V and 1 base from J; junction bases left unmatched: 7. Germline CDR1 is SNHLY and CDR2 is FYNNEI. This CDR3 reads CASTLRTGANTEAFF. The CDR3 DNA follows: TGTGCCAGCACCCTTAGGACAGGGGCGAACACTGAAGCTTTCTTT.

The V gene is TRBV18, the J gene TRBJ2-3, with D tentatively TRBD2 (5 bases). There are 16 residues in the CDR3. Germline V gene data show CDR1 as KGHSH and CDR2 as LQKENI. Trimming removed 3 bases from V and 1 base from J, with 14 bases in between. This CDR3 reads CASSPAFTRGTDTQYF. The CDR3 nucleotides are TGTGCCAGCTCACCTGCTTTTACGAGGGGCACAGATACGCAGTATTTT.

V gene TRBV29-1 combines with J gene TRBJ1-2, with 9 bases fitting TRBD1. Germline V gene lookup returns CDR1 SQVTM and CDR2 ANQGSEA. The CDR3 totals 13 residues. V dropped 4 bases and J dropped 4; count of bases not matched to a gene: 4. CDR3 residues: CSVAGTGTYGYTF. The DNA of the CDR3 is TGCAGCGTTGCCGGGACAGGGACCTATGGCTACACCTTC.

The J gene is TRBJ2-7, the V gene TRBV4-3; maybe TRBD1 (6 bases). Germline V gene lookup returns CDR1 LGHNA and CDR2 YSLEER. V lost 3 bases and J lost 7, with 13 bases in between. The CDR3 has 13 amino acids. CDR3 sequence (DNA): TGCGCCAGCAGCCACGCCTCCGGGACAGAGCAGTACTTC. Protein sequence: CASSHASGTEQYF.

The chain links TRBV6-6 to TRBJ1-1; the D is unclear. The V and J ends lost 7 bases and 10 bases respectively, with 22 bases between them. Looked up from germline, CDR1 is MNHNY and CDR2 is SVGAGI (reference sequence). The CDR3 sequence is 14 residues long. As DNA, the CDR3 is TGTGCCAGCATTCTTACCTCGGGAGAAATGGGAGCTTTCTTT. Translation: CASILTSGEMGAFF.

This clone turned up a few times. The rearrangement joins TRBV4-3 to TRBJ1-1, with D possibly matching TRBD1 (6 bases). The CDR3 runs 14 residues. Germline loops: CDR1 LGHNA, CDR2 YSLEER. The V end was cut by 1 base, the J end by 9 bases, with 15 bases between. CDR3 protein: CASSQAPQGLKAFF. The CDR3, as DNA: TGCGCCAGCAGCCAAGCCCCTCAGGGGTTGAAAGCTTTCTTT.